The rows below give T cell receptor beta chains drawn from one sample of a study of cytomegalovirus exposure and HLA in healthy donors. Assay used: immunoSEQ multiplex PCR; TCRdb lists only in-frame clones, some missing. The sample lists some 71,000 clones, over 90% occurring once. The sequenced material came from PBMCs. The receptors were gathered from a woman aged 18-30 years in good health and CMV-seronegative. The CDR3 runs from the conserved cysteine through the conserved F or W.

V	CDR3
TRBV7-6	CASSLRQGYTGELFF
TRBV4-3	CASSQSPGQGFGNTIYF
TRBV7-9	CASSLPDTSDGETQYF
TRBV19	CASSIPATNEKLFF
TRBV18	CASSAGRALNEQFF
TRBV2	CASSRQWETQYF
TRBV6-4	CASSETTENYGYTF
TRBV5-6	CASSSPSGPSINNEQFF
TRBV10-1	CASSETRFGPLHF
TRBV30	CAWSGGLGRYQETQYF
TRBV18	CASSPRGPKETQYF
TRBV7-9	CASSYGQGEAFF
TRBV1	CTSSQGTGMPNQPQHF
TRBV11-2	CASSLREGSSYNEQFF
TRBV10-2	CASSETGGAGANVLTF
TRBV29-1	CSVEEEGFYGYTF
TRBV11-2	CASSSHGTGGYEQYF
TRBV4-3	CASSQELDKAKAQYF
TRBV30	CAWTGDNYGYTF
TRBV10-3	CAISEREASYNEQFF
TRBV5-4	CASSGGQGARHGYTF
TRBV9	CASSVGQGDGYTF
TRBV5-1	CASSPRRGGGSSTDTQYF
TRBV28	CASSLGSSGTYEQYF
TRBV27	CASSLSLAPDTQYF
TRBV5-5	CASSGGQAPNSPLHF
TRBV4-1	CASSQAHPTGGEQFF
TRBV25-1	CASSVTGGAGYTF
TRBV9	CASSAELAGVLGAGELFF
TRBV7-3	CASSQSLAGLNEQFF
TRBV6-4	CASSALAGGTDTQYF
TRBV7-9	CASSLEDTQYF
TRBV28	CASSFIAGELEQYF
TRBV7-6	CASSSNKGQGFGYTF
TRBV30	CAWISGRAPTDTQYF
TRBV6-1	CASSELGVGNTIYF
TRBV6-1	CASSEATGVDTIYF
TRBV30	CAWSFWTSEYEQYF
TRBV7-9	CASSSPGGNQPQHF
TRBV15	CATSRDLTSGRIEQFF
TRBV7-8	CASSPRLAGGYNEQFF
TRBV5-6	CASSSDRVPYNEQFF
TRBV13	CASSLVGQGVEDGYTF
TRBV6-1	CASSALAGSSYEQYF
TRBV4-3	CASSQGKTGGEQFF
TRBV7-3	CASSLGSPGDTQYF